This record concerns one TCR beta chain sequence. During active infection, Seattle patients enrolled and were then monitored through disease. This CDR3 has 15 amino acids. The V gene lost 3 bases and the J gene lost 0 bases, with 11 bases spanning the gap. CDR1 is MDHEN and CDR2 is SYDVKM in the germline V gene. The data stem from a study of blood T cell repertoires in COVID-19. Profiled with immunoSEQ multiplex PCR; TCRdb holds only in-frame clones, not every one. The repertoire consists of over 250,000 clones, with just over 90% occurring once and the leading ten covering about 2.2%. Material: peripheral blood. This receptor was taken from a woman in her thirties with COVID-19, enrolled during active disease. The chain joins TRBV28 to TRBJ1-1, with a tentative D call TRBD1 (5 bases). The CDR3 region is CASSLGGRLNTEAFF. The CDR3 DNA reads TGTGCCAGCAGTTTGGGGGGACGGTTGAACACTGAAGCTTTCTTT.